The 25 T cell receptor beta chains listed next were all sequenced from one sample in a study of PD-1 blockade in mismatch repair-deficient tumors (dated by TCRdb to about 2017). Library creation used the immunoSEQ multiplex PCR assay. Here the immuneACCESS table is served through TCRdb, limited to in-frame sequences with V and J called. Missing clones are a known gap in these copies; in checked studies unresolved V genes cover under half, and the rest lacks a known reason. The sample contains 120,000 or so clones, 70% to 90% of them found a single time. 13% of the sample belongs to the ten largest clones. Source: peripheral blood, taken 44 weeks after starting pembrolizumab. These receptors originate from an adult with mismatch repair-deficient cancer.

The V call is TRBV14, the J call TRBJ1-1, with 9 bases aligning to TRBD1. This CDR3 is built from 15 residues. J gave up 2 bases and V 4 bases, and 5 bases lay outside the gene matches. The V gene's germline CDR1 is SGHDN and CDR2 FVKESK. The chain's CDR3 is CASSPLGQGNTEAFF. The CDR3 DNA sequence: TGTGCCAGCAGCCCTCTGGGACAGGGAAACACTGAAGCTTTCTTT.

This chain connects TRBV27 to TRBJ2-7; 9 bases agree with TRBD1. This CDR3 is 18 amino acids long. J was trimmed by 0 bases and V by 4 bases; bases with no gene match: 13. Germline CDR1 and CDR2: MNHEY and SMNVEV (reference sequence). The CDR3 coding sequence is TGTGCCAGCAGTTCGCCTCCGGGGACAGGGACGAGCTCCTACGAGCAGTACTTC. It translates to CASSSPPGTGTSSYEQYF.

This sequence joins TRBV30 and TRBJ2-7; 7 bases are shared with TRBD2. V dropped 0 bases and J dropped 2; count of bases not matched to a gene: 13. CDR3 length equals 17 residues. Looked up from germline, CDR1 is GTSNPN and CDR2 is SVGIG (reference sequence). CDR3 in DNA: TGTGCCTGGAGTGTACCCCCTCGACTAGCCAGGACCTACGAGCAGTACTTC. Translation: CAWSVPPRLARTYEQYF.

The V call is TRBV6-5, the J call TRBJ2-7; D gene ambiguous. The V and J ends lost 0 bases and 2 bases respectively, with 11 bases between them. CDR3 length: 15 amino acids. Germline V gene sequence: CDR1 MNHEY, CDR2 SVGAGI. The CDR3 loop reads CASSYSMSSTYEQYF. The DNA of the CDR3 is TGTGCCAGCAGTTACTCGATGTCATCCACCTACGAGCAGTACTTC.

The chain links TRBV7-2 to TRBJ2-1; D gene uncertain. Germline values: CDR1 SGHTA, CDR2 FQGNSA. This CDR3 region has 13 residues. The V gene lost 5 bases and the J gene lost 9 bases, with 14 bases spanning the gap. The CDR3 sequence is CASSPYYGSEQFF. CDR3 bases: TGTGCCAGCAGCCCATACTATGGTTCTGAGCAGTTCTTC.

This clone has just a few counts. The rearrangement uses TRBV9 and TRBJ2-7, with 9 bases identical to TRBD2. Germline V gene lookup returns CDR1 SGDLS and CDR2 YYNGEE. The CDR3 has 15 amino acids. V was pared by 3 bases and J by 1 base, with 5 bases of the junction left unmatched. CDR3 DNA sequence: TGTGCCAGCAGCGCTCGGGGACTAGCATCCTACGAGCAGTACTTC. Encoded protein: CASSARGLASYEQYF.

The genes are TRBV19 and TRBJ2-7; 7 nucleotides line up with TRBD1. This CDR3 spans 15 amino acids. V gave up 5 bases and J gave up 2 bases; unmatched junction bases: 9. Germline V gene lookup returns CDR1 LNHDA and CDR2 SQIVND (reference sequence). This CDR3 reads CASSGQDVSTYEQYF. The CDR3 region has the DNA TGTGCCAGTAGTGGACAGGACGTTTCCACCTACGAGCAGTACTTC.

This clone was counted between two and nine times. The chain combines TRBV7-9 with TRBJ2-1, with 9 bases fitting TRBD2. CDR1 is SEHNR and CDR2 is FQNEAQ in the germline V gene (reference sequence). V was clipped by 11 bases and J by 9 bases; unmatched bases: 14. This CDR3 spans 14 amino acids. The CDR3, as DNA: TGTGCCTTGCAAGGGGCGGGAGGGCCAACTGAGCAGTTCTTC. This translates into CALQGAGGPTEQFF.

This clone was recorded once. The chain joins TRBV5-6 to TRBJ2-3; the match to TRBD2 covers 9 bases. The ends lost 1 base at V and 2 bases at J; junction bases unmatched: 5. This CDR3 is 16 amino acids long. Germline V gives CDR1 SGHDT, CDR2 YYEEEE. The CDR3 sequence is CASSLPLAGVTDTQYF. DNA for the CDR3: TGTGCCAGCAGCTTGCCCTTAGCGGGAGTCACAGATACGCAGTATTTT.

The V gene is TRBV27, the J gene TRBJ2-3; D unclear. Germline CDR1 reads MNHEY; CDR2 reads SMNVEV (reference sequence). The CDR3 sequence is 16 residues long. V was shortened by 6 bases and J by 1 base, with 17 bases between the two germline ends. This CDR3 is CASSPRLAEGTDTQYF. The CDR3 DNA follows: TGTGCCAGCAGCCCAAGACTCGCCGAAGGCACAGATACGCAGTATTTT.

In DNA, the CDR3 is TGTGCCAGCAGTCCAGAGTGGAGCTCCTACAATGAGCAGTTCTTC. The encoded protein is CASSPEWSSYNEQFF. The chain is built from TRBV11-2 and TRBJ2-1; D remains ambiguous. V was shortened by 6 bases and J by 0 bases, with 12 bases between the two germline ends. The CDR3 contains 15 residues. Germline CDR1 and CDR2: SGHAT and FQNNGV. The full variable domain, with the rest looked up from reference TRBV11-2 and TRBJ2-1, is EAGVAQSPRYKIIEKRQSVAFWCNPISGHATLYWYQQILGQGPKLLIQFQNNGVVDDSQLPKDRFSAERLKGVDSTLKIQPAKLEDSAVYLCASSPEWSSYNEQFFGPGTRLTVL.

The chain carries TRBV27 and TRBJ2-7; tentatively, D is TRBD2 (5 bases). CDR3 size: 13 residues. Deletions cut 2 bases from V and 3 bases from J, with 8 bases between. Germline lookup yields CDR1 MNHEY and CDR2 SMNVEV (reference sequence). In DNA form, the CDR3 reads TGTGCCAGCAGTTTAGGAGGTGGCTACGAGCAGTACTTC. Its translation: CASSLGGGYEQYF.

V is TRBV4-3 and J is TRBJ2-7; TRBD1 matches at 9 bases. Losses at the gene ends were 1 base for V and 2 bases for J; bases not matched to a gene: 3. The CDR3 is 15 amino acids. The germline gives CDR1 LGHNA, CDR2 YSLEER. The CDR3 DNA follows: TGCGCCAGCAGCCAAGCTCGGGACAGGGCCTACGAGCAGTACTTC. Protein sequence: CASSQARDRAYEQYF.

This clone is a singleton in its sample. This chain links TRBV10-3 with TRBJ2-1; D ambiguous. Trimming removed 0 bases at V and 0 bases at J, with 9 bases between. CDR1 ENHRY and CDR2 SYGVKD come from the germline V gene. The CDR3 length is 16 residues. The CDR3 is CAISESHGYSYNEQFF. In nucleotides, the CDR3 is TGTGCCATCAGTGAGTCGCATGGTTACTCCTACAATGAGCAGTTCTTC.

This chain uses TRBV13 with TRBJ2-1; 8 nucleotides match TRBD1. With 4 bases clipped from V and 5 bases from J, the junction kept 7 bases outside the gene matches. The CDR3 is made up of 15 amino acids. Per the germline V gene, CDR1 is PRHDT and CDR2 is FYEKMQ (reference sequence). The DNA for the CDR3 is TGTGCCAGCAGCTCGCCGGGACAGGTAAACAATGAGCAGTTCTTC. This sequence encodes CASSSPGQVNNEQFF.

V gene TRBV10-3 combines with J gene TRBJ2-2; D may be TRBD1 (6 bases). The CDR3 spans 12 residues. With 10 bases removed from V and 1 base from J, the gap between germline ends came to 7 bases. Per the germline V gene, CDR1 is ENHRY and CDR2 is SYGVKD. In DNA, the CDR3 is TGTGCCACCAGGGGGAACACCGGGGAGCTGTTTTTT. Protein product: CATRGNTGELFF.

CDR3 bases: TGTGCCAGCAGCAACCCCAGGACAGGCACAGATACGCAGTATTTT. Its protein product is CASSNPRTGTDTQYF. The chain combines TRBV6-6 with TRBJ2-3; D might be TRBD1 (6 bases). Germline lookup yields CDR1 MNHNY and CDR2 SVGAGI (reference sequence). The CDR3 spans 15 residues. V lost 6 bases, J lost 1 base, and 14 bases lay in between.

In this sample, this clone turned up a few times. The chain combines TRBV1 with TRBJ2-3; the table's D call TRBD2 went unverified against the DNA. TRBV1 is marked as a pseudogene. The CDR3 sequence is 16 residues long. The CDR3 spells CTSSLGLALSTDTQYF. CDR3 sequence (DNA): TGCACCAGCAGCCTTGGACTAGCCCTTAGCACAGATACGCAGTATTTT.

This rearrangement joins TRBV19 to TRBJ1-5; no firm D call. V was pared by 5 bases and J by 3 bases, with 5 bases between. This CDR3 has 12 residues. Germline V gives CDR1 LNHDA, CDR2 SQIVND (reference sequence). The CDR3 DNA follows: TGTGCCAGTAGTCCGCTCAATCAGCCCCAGCATTTT. It translates to CASSPLNQPQHF.

V usage is TRBV9 and J usage is TRBJ2-7; D might be TRBD2 (5 bases). Germline V gives CDR1 SGDLS, CDR2 YYNGEE. V was pared by 1 base and J by 2 bases, with 10 bases between. The CDR3 totals 14 residues. The CDR3 region is CASSVRAGPYEQYF. For the CDR3, the DNA is TGTGCCAGCAGCGTAAGGGCGGGTCCCTACGAGCAGTACTTC.

The V and J genes are TRBV10-3 and TRBJ1-3, with D unclear. Deletions cut 10 bases from V and 2 bases from J, with 15 bases between. Germline V CDR1 and CDR2: ENHRY, SYGVKD. This CDR3 is 14 amino acids long. The CDR3 protein is CATQDGLTGNTIYF. CDR3 DNA sequence: TGTGCCACCCAGGACGGTTTAACTGGAAACACCATATATTTT.

The chain employs TRBV2 and TRBJ1-5, with D tentatively TRBD1 (5 bases). Germline CDR1 and CDR2: SNHLY and FYNNEI. This CDR3 has 15 amino acids. Trimming stripped 7 bases from V and 5 bases from J, with 18 bases between. CDR3 amino acids: CASTRRGSPYQPQHF. The DNA for the CDR3 is TGTGCCAGCACCCGACGGGGGTCTCCTTATCAGCCCCAGCATTTT.

This clone is a singleton in its sample. The V and J genes are TRBV29-1 and TRBJ2-4; unclear D gene. The CDR3 has 14 amino acids. CDR1 is SQVTM and CDR2 is ANQGSEA in the germline V gene. With 5 bases removed from V and 0 bases from J, the gap between germline ends came to 11 bases. This CDR3 is CSVRNPLAKNIQYF. The CDR3 region has the DNA TGCAGCGTTAGAAATCCCCTAGCCAAAAACATTCAGTACTTC.

The rearrangement links TRBV4-1 to TRBJ1-2; weak D call: TRBD1 (6 bases). Trimming left V 1 base short and J 3 bases short, with 12 bases between. The CDR3 has 15 residues. Germline V gene sequence: CDR1 MGHRA, CDR2 YSYEKL. The CDR3, as DNA: TGCGCCAGCAGCCAAGGGTCGGCAGGGGACTATGGCTACACCTTC. It encodes CASSQGSAGDYGYTF.

This clone was recorded only once. The chain employs TRBV28 and TRBJ2-1, with 11 positions matching TRBD2. The V segment lost 5 bases and the J segment 9 bases; nucleotides outside the gene matches: 12. Germline CDR1 reads MDHEN; CDR2 reads SYDVKM. CDR3 length: 16 amino acids. The CDR3, as DNA: TGTGCCAGCAGTCTGGATAGCGGGAGGGCCTACGGTGAGCAGTTCTTC. Residues: CASSLDSGRAYGEQFF.